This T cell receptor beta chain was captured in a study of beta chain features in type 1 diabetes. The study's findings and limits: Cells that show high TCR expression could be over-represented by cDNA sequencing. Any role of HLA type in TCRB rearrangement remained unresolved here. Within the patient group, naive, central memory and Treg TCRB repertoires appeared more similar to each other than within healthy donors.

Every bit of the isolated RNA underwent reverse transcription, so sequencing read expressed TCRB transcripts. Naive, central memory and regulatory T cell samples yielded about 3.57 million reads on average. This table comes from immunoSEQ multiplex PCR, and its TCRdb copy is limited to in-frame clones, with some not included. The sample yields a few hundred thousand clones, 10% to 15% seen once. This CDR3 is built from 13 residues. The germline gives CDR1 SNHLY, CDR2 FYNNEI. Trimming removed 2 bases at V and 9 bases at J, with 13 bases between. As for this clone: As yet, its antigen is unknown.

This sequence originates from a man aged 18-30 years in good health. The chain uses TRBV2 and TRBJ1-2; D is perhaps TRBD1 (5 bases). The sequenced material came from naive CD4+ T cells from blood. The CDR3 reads CASSELYRWSYTF. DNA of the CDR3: TGTGCCAGCAGTGAATTGTACAGGTGGAGCTACACCTTC.